The 21 T cell receptor beta chains in this list originate from one sample, sequenced in a study of blood T cell repertoires in COVID-19. Clones were sequenced by immunoSEQ multiplex PCR, and TCRdb holds only the in-frame ones, with some missing. This sample has about 49,000 clones, with 82% found just once. The sequenced material came from peripheral blood. These TCRs come from a woman aged 55 to 70 with acute or convalescent COVID-19.

This clone has just one count. V and J are TRBV3-1 (or the pseudogene TRBV3-2) and TRBJ2-1, with D perhaps TRBD2 (6 bases). Germline assignment: CDR1 LGHDT and CDR2 YNNKEL (reference sequence). V was trimmed by 6 bases and J by 0 bases, leaving 15 bases between them. The CDR3 sequence is 16 residues long. CDR3 residues: CASSPLATSSYNEQFF. In DNA, the CDR3 is TGTGCCAGCAGTCCTCTAGCGACCAGCTCCTACAATGAGCAGTTCTTC.

This chain joins TRBV7-2 and TRBJ2-7; no firm D call. The CDR3 is 12 residues long. The germline V gene has CDR1 SGHTA and CDR2 FQGNSA. The V end lost 5 bases, the J end lost 2 bases, and 7 bases lay between the germline ends. CDR3 amino acids: CASSTQTYEQYF. The CDR3 bases are TGTGCCAGCAGCACACAAACCTACGAGCAGTACTTC.

V usage is TRBV6-5 and J usage is TRBJ2-7; D possibly corresponds to TRBD1 (6 bases). In germline, CDR1 is MNHEY, CDR2 SVGAGI. Trimming pared 10 bases from V and 3 bases from J, leaving 13 bases between. CDR3 length: 12 amino acids. The CDR3 nucleotides read TGTGCCATCTCGGACAGTATCTACGAGCAGTACTTC. Its protein product is CAISDSIYEQYF.

The chain is built from TRBV11-2 and TRBJ2-7; TRBD1 matches at 7 bases. The CDR3 totals 16 residues. V was clipped by 2 bases and J by 5 bases; unmatched bases: 12. Germline V gives CDR1 SGHAT, CDR2 FQNNGV. CDR3 residues: CASSLPFKGQAHEQYF. The CDR3 nucleotides are TGTGCCAGCAGCTTACCCTTCAAAGGACAGGCCCACGAGCAGTACTTC.

This sequence joins TRBV3-1 (or the pseudogene TRBV3-2) and TRBJ1-2; D remains ambiguous. Germline V gene sequence: CDR1 LGHDT, CDR2 YNNKEL (reference sequence). The CDR3 is 12 amino acids. With 0 bases removed from V and 8 bases from J, the gap between germline ends came to 7 bases. CDR3 nucleotide sequence: TGTGCCAGCAGCCAAGATGCTAAAGGCTACACCTTC. This translates into CASSQDAKGYTF.

This clone was detected only a few times. The chain joins TRBV19 to TRBJ2-2; 7 nucleotides line up with TRBD1. The CDR3 has 15 residues. Germline V gene lookup returns CDR1 LNHDA and CDR2 SQIVND (reference sequence). With V trimmed by 3 bases and J by 4 bases, 5 bases remained unmatched. CDR3 protein: CASSMDTGVTGELFF. As DNA, the CDR3 is TGTGCCAGTAGTATGGATACAGGGGTCACCGGGGAGCTGTTTTTT.

This clone was seen just once. J is TRBJ2-1 and V is TRBV19; a weak D match, TRBD2 (5 bases). Trimming cost V 3 bases and J 6 bases, with 15 bases left between them. Germline CDR1 is LNHDA and CDR2 is SQIVND (reference sequence). CDR3 length equals 15 residues. This chain's CDR3 is CASSIVLIASNEQFF. In nucleotides, the CDR3 is TGTGCCAGTAGTATTGTTTTGATAGCGAGCAATGAGCAGTTCTTC.

The genes are TRBV5-1 and TRBJ1-2; 7 bases line up with TRBD1. CDR1 and CDR2 (germline): SGHRS, YFSETQ. Trimming took 0 bases from V and 8 from J; bases not matched to a gene: 10. The CDR3 contains 15 residues. The CDR3 DNA reads as TGCGCCAGCAGCTTGGAGGTGACCAGGGGGGAAGGCTACACCTTC. This encodes CASSLEVTRGEGYTF.

About this clone itself: At the DNA level, this CDR3 is encoded by other sequences in the same sample as well. This chain uses TRBV6-5 with TRBJ1-2; 8 bases agree with TRBD1. V trimming: 9 bases; J trimming: 0 bases; junction bases outside the gene matches: 9. The CDR3 is 15 residues long. CDR1 is MNHEY, CDR2 SVGAGI, per germline. The CDR3 bases are TGTGCCAGTTTGGGACAGGTCGCCTCTAACTATGGCTACACCTTC. Protein sequence: CASLGQVASNYGYTF.

V usage is TRBV5-4 and J usage is TRBJ1-6; 7 bases agree with TRBD1. The CDR3 contains 16 residues. Germline CDR1 SGHNT, CDR2 YYREEE (reference sequence). With 0 bases clipped from V and 0 bases from J, the junction kept 0 bases outside the gene matches. CDR3 loop: CASSLGQGSYNSPLHF. DNA for the CDR3: TGTGCCAGCAGCTTGGGACAGGGCTCCTATAATTCACCCCTCCACTTT.

This clone was seen a single time. The chain couples TRBV9 to TRBJ2-3, with 11 bases identical to TRBD2. V dropped 0 bases and J dropped 14; count of bases not matched to a gene: 11. Per germline, CDR1 SGDLS and CDR2 YYNGEE. The CDR3 extends over 15 amino acids. The CDR3 region is CASSVDGVTSGNRYF. In DNA, the CDR3 is TGTGCCAGCAGCGTAGATGGCGTGACTAGCGGGAACCGGTATTTT.

The J gene is TRBJ2-1, the V gene TRBV13, with 9 bases that match TRBD2. Germline V CDR1 and CDR2: PRHDT, FYEKMQ (reference sequence). With V trimmed by 5 bases and J by 6 bases, 11 bases remained unmatched. The CDR3 is 16 residues long. The CDR3 DNA follows: TGTGCCAGCAGCCCCGAGCGGGCGGGGGGGCTCAATGAGCAGTTCTTC. It is translated as CASSPERAGGLNEQFF. Together with reference TRBV13 and TRBJ2-1, the CDR3 gives the full variable domain: AAGVIQSPRHLIKEKRETATLKCYPIPRHDTVYWYQQGPGQDPQFLISFYEKMQSDKGSIPDRFSAQQFSDYHSELNMSSLELGDSALYFCASSPERAGGLNEQFFGPGTRLTVL.

The J gene is TRBJ1-3, the V gene TRBV27; D ambiguous. Germline values: CDR1 MNHEY, CDR2 SMNVEV (reference sequence). The CDR3 totals 14 residues. V lost 8 bases, J lost 2 bases, and 13 bases lay in between. The CDR3 spells CASGSTYAGNTIYF. CDR3 nucleotides: TGTGCCAGCGGTAGTACTTATGCTGGAAACACCATATATTTT.

This chain connects TRBV2 to TRBJ1-1; D is uncertain. The CDR3 contains 13 residues. V lost 3 bases and J 3 bases, leaving 8 bases between the germline ends. Germline loops: CDR1 SNHLY, CDR2 FYNNEI. The CDR3 loop is CASSDEGYTEAFF. The CDR3 DNA is TGTGCCAGCAGTGACGAGGGTTACACTGAAGCTTTCTTT.

CDR3 nucleotide sequence: TGTGCCAGCAGTGCCCTGTCTGCGGGGTTCTATGGCTACACCTTC. Its translation is CASSALSAGFYGYTF. The V and J genes are TRBV28 and TRBJ1-2; no firm D call. The germline V gene has CDR1 MDHEN and CDR2 SYDVKM. V shed 5 bases and J shed 4 bases, with 17 bases lying between them. The CDR3 covers 15 residues.

The genes are TRBV15 and TRBJ1-1, with a tentative D call TRBD1 (5 bases). Germline CDR1 is LNHNV and CDR2 is YYDKDF (reference sequence). The CDR3 runs to 14 residues. Deletions cut 3 bases from V and 0 bases from J, with 8 bases between. The CDR3 region is CATSRWTLNTEAFF. The CDR3 DNA reads TGTGCCACCAGCAGGTGGACACTGAACACTGAAGCTTTCTTT.

The chain uses TRBV7-2 and TRBJ2-1; TRBD2 matches at 11 bases. Looked up from germline, CDR1 is SGHTA and CDR2 is FQGNSA. V lost 5 bases to trimming and J lost 5 bases; unmatched junction nucleotides: 11. The CDR3 length is 17 residues. As DNA, the CDR3 is TGTGCCAGCAGCAAGAGGGTAGCGGGGGGGATGCACAATGAGCAGTTCTTC. Translated, it gives CASSKRVAGGMHNEQFF.

The genes are TRBV3-1 (or the pseudogene TRBV3-2) and TRBJ1-5; D is perhaps TRBD1 (6 bases). The CDR3 spans 14 residues. Germline lookup yields CDR1 LGHDT and CDR2 YNNKEL (reference sequence). V was trimmed by 0 bases and J by 6 bases, leaving 9 bases between them. The CDR3 here is CASSQEGGFQPQHF. The CDR3 DNA follows: TGTGCCAGCAGCCAAGAAGGGGGTTTTCAGCCCCAGCATTTT.

The rearrangement links TRBV4-2 to TRBJ1-4; D is possibly TRBD1 (5 bases). Looked up from germline, CDR1 is LGHNA and CDR2 is YNFKEQ. Between the trimmed V and J ends, which lost 0 bases and 5 bases, there was a span of 16 bases. The CDR3 length is 17 residues. Written as DNA, the CDR3 is TGTGCCAGCAGCCAAGAATCATTAGGGGCAGGGAATGAAAAACTGTTTTTT. Residues: CASSQESLGAGNEKLFF.

The chain carries TRBV28 and TRBJ1-6; 12 bases agree with TRBD1. The CDR3 extends over 16 amino acids. The trim removed 6 bases at V and 7 bases at J, leaving 7 bases unmatched. Germline V lookup: CDR1 MDHEN, CDR2 SYDVKM. CDR3 sequence (DNA): TGTGCCAGCAGCACCGGGACAGGGGGCTGGAATTCACCCCTCCACTTT. Translation: CASSTGTGGWNSPLHF. Together with reference TRBV28 and TRBJ1-6, the CDR3 gives the full variable domain: DVKVTQSSRYLVKRTGEKVFLECVQDMDHENMFWYRQDPGLGLRLIYFSYDVKMKEKGDIPEGYSVSREKKERFSLILESASTNQTSMYLCASSTGTGGWNSPLHFGNGTRLTVT.

This chain links TRBV25-1 with TRBJ1-1; TRBD1 is a possible D gene (6 bases). The ends were cut back, 4 bases at V and 5 bases at J, with 23 bases in the middle. This CDR3 contains 17 residues. The germline V gene has CDR1 MGHDK and CDR2 SYGVNS. In nucleotides, the CDR3 is TGTGCCAGCAGTGCGGGAGGGGGGCGTACCGGTAGTACTGAAGCTTTCTTT. It encodes CASSAGGGRTGSTEAFF.